This record covers a single T cell receptor (beta chain). Its antigen is unidentified. This record comes from a study of vaccination effects on CD4 cells after COVID-19. Across the study: Each participant received a vaccine that was either BNT162b2 or mRNA-1273, given as two doses.

Antigen-specific CD4+ T cells expanded by the ViraFEST assay with viral peptide pools were then sequenced. Scientists isolated CD4+ T cells after a roughly 10-day culture period ended. CDR1 is SQVTM, CDR2 ANQGSEA, per germline. This CDR3 is built from 11 residues. Deletions cut 8 bases from V and 7 bases from J, with 14 bases between. Method: immunoSEQ multiplex PCR; TCRdb's copy keeps in-frame clones and lacks some. The sample has 55,000 to 65,000 clones; roughly 79% are singletons. This TCR was sampled from a human donor who received a COVID-19 vaccine. V usage is TRBV29-1 and J usage is TRBJ1-2, with D unclear. Sequenced material: CD4+ T cells from PBMCs cultured with HCoV-229E spike peptides, taken before COVID-19 vaccination. The CDR3 loop reads CSSDSAGGYTF. The CDR3 DNA is TGCAGCTCCGACTCGGCAGGTGGCTACACCTTC.